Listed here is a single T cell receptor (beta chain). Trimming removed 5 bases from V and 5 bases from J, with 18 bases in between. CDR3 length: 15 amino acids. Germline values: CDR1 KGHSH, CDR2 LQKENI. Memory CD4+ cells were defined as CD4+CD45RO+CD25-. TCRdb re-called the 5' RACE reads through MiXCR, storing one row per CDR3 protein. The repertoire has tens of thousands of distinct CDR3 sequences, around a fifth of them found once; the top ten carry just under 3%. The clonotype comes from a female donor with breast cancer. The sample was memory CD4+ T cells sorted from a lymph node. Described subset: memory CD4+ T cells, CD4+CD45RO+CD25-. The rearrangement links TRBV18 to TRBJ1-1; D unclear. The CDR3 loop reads CASSSTARSGTEAFF. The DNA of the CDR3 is TGTGCCAGCTCATCCACCGCGAGGTCGGGAACTGAAGCTTTCTTT.